This section outlines one T cell receptor (beta chain) sequence together with its context. The target antigen is unknown. Time point: week 23, last vaccination. Every vaccination contained 300 ug of the mutant IDH1 20-mer peptide and was paired with topical imiquimod. Astrocytomas found in donors were new, WHO grade 3 or 4, IDH1-mutant and ATRX-lost. The CDR3 consists of 16 residues. Per the germline V gene, CDR1 is MNHEY and CDR2 is SVGAGI. The germline V and J ends were trimmed by 4 bases and 0 bases, with 15 bases remaining between them. This sample is drawn from a study of a mutant IDH1 vaccine in newly diagnosed glioma. The wider study: Scheduled for weeks 1, 3, 5, 7, 11, 15, 19 and 23, eight vaccinations were given to patients. Vaccination started 4-6 weeks after radiotherapy alone, or with temozolomide cycles. Beforehand, treatment had been radiotherapy, temozolomide, or both; the majority received both.

The assay was immunoSEQ multiplex PCR, and TCRdb's table has in-frame clones only and misses some. Among tens of thousands of clones listed, around 80% were seen once. The chain uses TRBV6-5 and TRBJ1-1, with D tentatively TRBD1 (5 bases). The specimen was PBMCs, collected from a glioma patient whose treatment included an IDH1 peptide vaccine. This TCR was recovered from a man between 25 and 39 years old with glioma. CDR3 DNA: TGTGCCAGCAGTTCGCAGCCGGGACGGATGAACACTGAAGCTTTCTTT. This codes for CASSSQPGRMNTEAFF.